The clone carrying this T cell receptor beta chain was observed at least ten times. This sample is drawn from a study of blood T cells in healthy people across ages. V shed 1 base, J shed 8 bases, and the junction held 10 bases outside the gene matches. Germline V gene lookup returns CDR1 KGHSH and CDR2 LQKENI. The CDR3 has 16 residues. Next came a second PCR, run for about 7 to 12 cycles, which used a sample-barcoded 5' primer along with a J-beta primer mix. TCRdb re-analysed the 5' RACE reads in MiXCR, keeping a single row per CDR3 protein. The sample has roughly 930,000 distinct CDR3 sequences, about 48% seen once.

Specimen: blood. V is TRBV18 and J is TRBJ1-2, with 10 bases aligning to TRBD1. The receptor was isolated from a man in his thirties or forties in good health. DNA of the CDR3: TGTGCCAGCTCACCACAGATCACGGGACAGGGGATCGGCTACACCTTC. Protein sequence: CASSPQITGQGIGYTF. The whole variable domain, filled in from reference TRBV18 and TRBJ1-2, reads NAGVMQNPRHLVRRRGQEARLRCSPMKGHSHVYWYRQLPEEGLKFMVYLQKENIIDESGMPKERFSAEFPKEGPSILRIQQVVRGDSAAYFCASSPQITGQGIGYTFGSGTRLTVV.